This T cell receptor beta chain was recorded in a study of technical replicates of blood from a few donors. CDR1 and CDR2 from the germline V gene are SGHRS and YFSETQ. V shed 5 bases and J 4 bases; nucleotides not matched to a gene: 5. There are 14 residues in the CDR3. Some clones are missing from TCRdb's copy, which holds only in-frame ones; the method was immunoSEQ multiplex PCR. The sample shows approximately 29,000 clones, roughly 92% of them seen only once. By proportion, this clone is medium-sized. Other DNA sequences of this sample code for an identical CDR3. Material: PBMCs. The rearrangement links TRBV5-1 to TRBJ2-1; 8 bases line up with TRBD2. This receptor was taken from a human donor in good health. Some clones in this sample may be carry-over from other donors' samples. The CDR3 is CASSSSGGYNEQFF. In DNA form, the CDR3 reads TGCGCCAGCAGTTCGAGCGGGGGTTACAATGAGCAGTTCTTC.